The source of this TCR beta chain is a study of blood T cell repertoires in COVID-19. Background on the study: COVID-19 samples, acute and convalescent, were from the United States, Italy and Spain. Sources were T cells, B-cell-depleted T cells, or PBMCs; the material itself was cDNA or gDNA.

The germline gives CDR1 SGHTS, CDR2 YDEGEE. The CDR3 totals 16 residues. V was pared by 3 bases and J by 4 bases, with 10 bases of the junction left unmatched. In the study's own analysis: Amplification with reference gene primers provided the estimates of nucleated cell counts. Only in-frame clones appear in the TCRdb table, and some are missing; sequencing was by immunoSEQ multiplex PCR. The D gene and trimming were derived from the DNA, and the V and J assignments and clone size from that table. Of more than 400,000 clones in the sample, 75% to 90% were seen once. This clonotype was sampled from a human donor in a cohort sampled during active COVID-19. Source material: peripheral blood. J is TRBJ2-5 and V is TRBV5-8; 9 bases match TRBD2. The CDR3 region is CASSSRRAGGSETQYF. The CDR3, as DNA: TGTGCCAGCAGCTCCCGTAGAGCGGGAGGTTCAGAGACCCAGTACTTC. The full variable domain, in which reference TRBV5-8 and TRBJ2-5 provide the parts outside the CDR3, is EAGVTQSPTHLIKTRGQQATLRCSPISGHTSVYWYQQALGLGLQFLLWYDEGEERNRGNFPPRFSGRQFPNYSSELNVNALELEDSALYLCASSSRRAGGSETQYFGPGTRLLVL.